Following are 19 T cell receptor beta chains from one sample sequenced in a study of tissue T cells after allogeneic stem cell transplantation. Sequenced by immunoSEQ multiplex PCR; TCRdb stores in-frame clones only, minus some. The data contain some 19,000 clones, around 70% of them singletons. Sequenced: blood. The receptors originated from a female BALB/c mouse in good health. For this mouse line, the MHC haplotype is H2-d.

This clone was picked up a small number of times. Gene names denote mouse genes. The CDR3: CASRGQAGNTLYF. Partial CDR3 DNA: TGTGCCAGCAGAGGACAGGCTGGAAATACGCTCTAT. V is TRBV2 and J is TRBJ1-3; 7 bases are a match to TRBD1. The DNA ends 1 residue before the CDR3 does, and the rest of the CDR3 is filled in from the germline J gene. The CDR3 is made up of 13 amino acids. The junction had 1 base not matched to a gene; V was cut back by 6 bases and J by 2 bases. Germline values: CDR1 LGHNA, CDR2 YSYQKL.

A word on this clone: The gene names here belong to mouse. The CDR3 end falls 1 residue outside the read, so it is completed with the germline J gene. The chain has TRBV5 and TRBJ2-7; 7 bases map to TRBD1. The trim removed 4 bases at V and 7 bases at J, leaving 7 bases unmatched. CDR1 LGHNA and CDR2 YNLKQL come from the germline V gene (reference sequence). The CDR3 length is 13 residues. CDR3 DNA (partial): TGTGCCAGCAGCCCCCGACAGGGTGGGGAACAGTAC. Translation: CASSPRQGGEQY. The full CDR3 sequence reads CASSPRQGGEQYF.

Comment on this clone: Gene names and germline match the mouse. From the germline J gene comes the end of the CDR3, since the read stops 1 residue before it. V and J are TRBV3 and TRBJ1-4; D is ambiguous. This CDR3 region has 14 residues. V lost 7 bases and J lost 0, with 9 bases in between. Germline V gene lookup returns CDR1 SNHLY and CDR2 FYNGKV (reference sequence). The CDR3 DNA, read in part, is TGTGCCAGCAAGGCAAATATTTCCAACGAAAGATTATTT. Translation: CASKANISNERLF. The full CDR3 sequence reads CASKANISNERLFF.

This clone was seen more than once but under ten times. Gene and germline names: mouse. The DNA ends 1 residue before the CDR3 does, and the rest of the CDR3 is filled in from the germline J gene. This chain joins TRBV2 and TRBJ2-7; D is uncertain. Germline V gene data show CDR1 as LGHNA and CDR2 as YSYQKL. The CDR3 sequence is 14 residues long. The ends were cut back, 0 bases at V and 7 bases at J, with 13 bases in the middle. CDR3 loop: CASSQEKGLREQYF. The CDR3 bases that were read are TGTGCCAGCAGCCAAGAGAAGGGTCTGAGGGAACAGTAC.

This clone appeared a few times. Gene names and germline match the mouse. CDR3 sequence reads: CASSQFLSNERLFF. CDR3 bases read: TGTGCCAGCAGCCAATTCCTTTCCAACGAAAGATTATTT. The chain links TRBV5 to TRBJ1-4; D ambiguous. The read comes to an end 1 residue before the CDR3 does, leaving the germline J gene to fill in the end. Trimming removed 2 bases at V and 0 bases at J, with 4 bases between. Germline-derived CDR1 and CDR2 are LGHNA and YNLKQL (reference sequence). The CDR3 length is 14 residues.

Details on this clone: Germline and genes here are mouse. The read is 1 residue too short to cover the CDR3 end, so that end is filled in from the germline J gene. This rearrangement joins TRBV19 to TRBJ2-5, with D maybe TRBD1 (6 bases). The CDR3 length is 13 residues. Deletions cut 3 bases from V and 1 base from J, with 6 bases between. Germline V gives CDR1 FNHDT, CDR2 SITEND (reference sequence). This CDR3 reads CASSTGDQDTQYF. CDR3 DNA, as far as it was read: TGTGCCAGCAGTACAGGGGACCAAGACACCCAGTAC.

To note about this clone: Mouse germline and gene names are used. The CDR3 is CASGGGTGNERLFF. The CDR3 DNA, read in part, is TGTGCCAGCGGTGGCGGGACGGGCAACGAAAGATTATTT. This chain joins TRBV13-2 and TRBJ1-4; perhaps TRBD1 as D (5 bases). The read ends 1 residue early relative to the CDR3; the germline J gene fills the gap. Germline assignment: CDR1 NNHNN and CDR2 SYGAGS (reference sequence). The V end lost 3 bases, the J end lost 4 bases, and 10 bases lay between the germline ends. The CDR3 loop spans 14 amino acids.

This clone was seen more than once but under ten times. Gene names and germline refer to mouse. The DNA read from the CDR3 is TGTGCCAGCAGCCAAGATGACTCCGACTACACC. Its protein product is CASSQDDSDYT. The whole CDR3 is CASSQDDSDYTF. The chain is built from TRBV2 and TRBJ1-2; D remains unclear. Sequencing ends 1 residue short of the CDR3 end; the germline J gene provides the rest. This CDR3 has 12 residues. V was pared by 0 bases and J by 3 bases, with 2 bases between. From germline, CDR1 is LGHNA and CDR2 YSYQKL.

A word on this clone: Germline and genes: mouse. The read finishes 1 residue shy of the CDR3 end, and the germline J gene is used to complete it. This chain joins TRBV29 and TRBJ2-5; D may match TRBD1 or TRBD2 (5 bases each). This CDR3 contains 14 residues. The V end lost 4 bases, the J end lost 0 bases, and 8 bases lay between the germline ends. From germline, CDR1 is MSHET and CDR2 SYDVDS. The CDR3 protein is CASSSGANQDTQYF. Incomplete CDR3 DNA: TGTGCTAGCAGTTCCGGGGCCAACCAAGACACCCAGTAC.

Note on this clone: Each gene name is a mouse one. The CDR3 is cut off 1 residue early in the read; its end comes from the germline J gene. The chain couples TRBV20 to TRBJ1-5; D is unclear. Germline V CDR1 and CDR2: GFQATS, STVNSAI. V was pared by 0 bases and J by 0 bases, with 6 bases between. The CDR3 extends over 14 amino acids. CDR3 sequence reads: CGARDRGNNQAPLF. CDR3 DNA (partial): TGTGGTGCTAGGGATCGTGGTAACAACCAGGCTCCGCTT.

Worth noting for this clone: The germline and genes are mouse ones. The DNA ends 1 residue before the CDR3 does, and the rest of the CDR3 is filled in from the germline J gene. This chain connects TRBV13-2 to TRBJ2-3; D is undetermined. The CDR3 has 13 amino acids. V lost 0 bases, J lost 6 bases, and 8 bases lay in between. The V gene's germline CDR1 is NNHNN and CDR2 SYGAGS (reference sequence). The CDR3 protein is CASGDAREETLYF. The CDR3 bases that were read are TGTGCCAGCGGTGATGCAAGGGAGGAAACGCTGTAT.

With respect to this clone: Genes here carry mouse names. With the read ending 1 residue before the CDR3 end, the germline J gene is used to fill in that end. The rearrangement uses TRBV29 and TRBJ2-2; 8 nucleotides agree with TRBD1. V shed 7 bases and J 1 base; nucleotides not matched to a gene: 8. The CDR3 contains 16 residues. Germline V gene sequence: CDR1 MSHET, CDR2 SYDVDS. This chain's CDR3 is CASILQGAGNTGQLYF. The CDR3 DNA, read in part, is TGTGCTAGCATCCTCCAGGGGGCGGGAAACACCGGGCAGCTCTAC.

Notes on this clone: The listed genes are named as in mouse. The CDR3 end lies 1 residue beyond the end of the read and is filled in from the germline J gene. The chain couples TRBV20 to TRBJ2-3; 8 nucleotides line up with TRBD2. V dropped 3 bases and J dropped 2; count of bases not matched to a gene: 4. From germline, CDR1 is GFQATS and CDR2 STVNSAI. The length of the CDR3 is 14 residues. The CDR3 protein is CGARGGANAETLYF. The CDR3 DNA, read in part, is TGTGGTGCTAGAGGGGGGGCGAATGCAGAAACGCTGTAT.

This clone was found a few times. Gene names are the mouse ones. Read sequence stops 1 residue before the CDR3 end, and the germline J gene provides the missing end. The chain employs TRBV13-2 and TRBJ2-3, with 7 bases that match TRBD1. Germline V lookup: CDR1 NNHNN, CDR2 SYGAGS (reference sequence). The J segment lost 0 bases and the V segment lost 5 bases, leaving 3 bases of the junction unmatched. This CDR3 has 14 amino acids. The sequenced CDR3 bases are TGTGCCAGCGGGAGACAGGGAAGTGCAGAAACGCTGTAT. Translation: CASGRQGSAETLY. The CDR3, in full, reads CASGRQGSAETLYF.

With respect to this clone: Gene names are mouse gene names. The sequenced fragment ends 1 residue before the CDR3 boundary, so the rest is inferred from the germline J gene. The chain combines TRBV13-2 with TRBJ2-5, with D uncertain. Trimming removed 0 bases from V and 4 bases from J, with 9 bases in between. The V gene's germline CDR1 is NNHNN and CDR2 SYGAGS (reference sequence). This CDR3 comprises 14 residues. The CDR3 bases that were read are TGTGCCAGCGGTGATGCAAAGGGTGAAGACACCCAGTAC. Translation: CASGDAKGEDTQY. The whole CDR3 sequence is CASGDAKGEDTQYF.

Comments on this clone: Here the gene names and germline are mouse. The CDR3 end lies 1 residue beyond the end of the read and is filled in from the germline J gene. V usage is TRBV19 and J usage is TRBJ1-5; no firm D call. Germline V gene sequence: CDR1 FNHDT, CDR2 SITEND (reference sequence). V was clipped by 2 bases and J by 5 bases, with 11 bases between them. This CDR3 is built from 14 residues. CDR3 DNA (partial): TGTGCCAGCAGTATCGGGGAAAGAGACCAGGCTCCGCTT. It codes for CASSIGERDQAPL. The entire CDR3 protein is CASSIGERDQAPLF.

Comments on this clone: Genes here carry mouse names. Read sequence stops 1 residue before the CDR3 end, and the germline J gene provides the missing end. The chain recombines TRBV31 with TRBJ2-5, with 7 nucleotides matching TRBD2. Germline lookup yields CDR1 GKSSPN and CDR2 SITVG. The CDR3 spans 14 residues. The V and J ends lost 3 bases and 0 bases, in that order; junction bases with no gene match: 3. The covered CDR3 bases are TGTGCCTGGAGGACTGGGTTTAACCAAGACACCCAGTAC. This codes for CAWRTGFNQDTQY. The CDR3 in full is CAWRTGFNQDTQYF.

About this clone: The genes are named according to mouse. The read comes to an end 1 residue before the CDR3 does, leaving the germline J gene to fill in the end. This sequence joins TRBV4 and TRBJ2-7; 10 bases match TRBD2. The CDR3 runs 14 residues. V gave up 6 bases and J gave up 0 bases; unmatched junction bases: 2. The germline V gene encodes CDR1 LGHDT and CDR2 YNNKQL (reference sequence). CDR3 in amino acids: CASRRTGGSYEQYF. The DNA read from the CDR3 is TGTGCCAGCAGGAGGACTGGGGGCTCCTATGAACAGTAC.

Note on this clone: Here the gene names and germline are mouse. The read terminates 1 residue before the CDR3 end, so the remaining end is supplied by the germline J gene. V gene TRBV2 combines with J gene TRBJ2-1; TRBD2 is a possible D gene (6 bases). V lost 0 bases to trimming and J lost 7 bases, with 13 bases between them. The length of the CDR3 is 15 residues. Germline values: CDR1 LGHNA, CDR2 YSYQKL. CDR3 amino acids: CASSQESGGGAEQFF. CDR3 bases read: TGTGCCAGCAGCCAAGAGAGTGGGGGAGGGGCTGAGCAGTTC.